This T cell receptor (beta chain) was sequenced for a study of identical twins. TCRdb fed the 5' RACE reads into MiXCR, producing one record per CDR3 protein. The sample comprises 250,000 or so distinct CDR3 sequences, about 8.5% of which are singletons, and less than 4% rests with the top ten. These same data were also listed under a study on yellow fever vaccine responses in identical twins.

This receptor was taken from a woman younger than 30 in good health. The specimen sequenced was CD8+ T cells sorted from blood.

The CDR3, as DNA: TGTGCCAGCACTCCCACGCGGGCAGGTACTAGCACAGATACGCAGTATTTT. This sequence encodes CASTPTRAGTSTDTQYF. The chain joins TRBV27 to TRBJ2-3; TRBD2 might be the D (5 bases). Trimming took off 7 bases at V and 0 bases at J, with 20 bases between the two ends. This CDR3 spans 17 amino acids. CDR1 is MNHEY, CDR2 SMNVEV, per germline (reference sequence).